Listed here are 17 T cell receptor beta chains from one sample, sequenced in a study of T cell responses to AZD1222 COVID-19 vaccine. TCRdb's table, derived via immunoSEQ multiplex PCR, lists solely in-frame clones and lacks some. The repertoire consists of 140,000 or so clones, with 92% occurring once and the leading ten covering under 2%. The starting material was peripheral blood, obtained on day 0 of AZD1222 vaccination. The receptors were sampled from an adult in good health.

This clone was seen a handful of times. This CDR3 is CASSVGREAFF. In DNA form, the CDR3 reads TGTGCCAGCAGCGTGGGTCGTGAAGCTTTCTTT. This chain connects TRBV6-5 to TRBJ1-1; D unresolved. Germline CDR1 and CDR2: MNHEY and SVGAGI. V lost 6 bases, J lost 7 bases, and 9 bases lay in between. The CDR3 is 11 amino acids.

The gene calls are TRBV6-5 and TRBJ2-3, with D tentatively TRBD1 (6 bases). V was pared by 2 bases and J by 2 bases, with 11 bases between. The CDR3 is made up of 15 amino acids. CDR1 and CDR2 (germline): MNHEY, SVGAGI. The CDR3 loop is CASSYTGQSTDTQYF. Written as DNA, the CDR3 is TGTGCCAGCAGTTACACCGGACAGTCCACAGATACGCAGTATTTT.

This sequence joins TRBV19 and TRBJ1-3, with D perhaps TRBD1 (5 bases). CDR1 LNHDA and CDR2 SQIVND come from the germline V gene (reference sequence). The CDR3 is 15 amino acids. Trimming took 9 bases from V and 5 from J, leaving 20 bases between them. CDR3 amino acids: CASNPGTDVRNTIYF. CDR3 sequence (DNA): TGTGCCAGCAATCCCGGGACGGACGTGAGAAACACCATATATTTT.

V and J are TRBV5-1 and TRBJ2-7; D might be TRBD1 (6 bases). CDR1 SGHRS and CDR2 YFSETQ come from the germline V gene. V was pared by 0 bases and J by 3 bases, with 13 bases between. This CDR3 is built from 15 residues. The CDR3 coding sequence is TGCGCCAGCAGCTTGGGACAGGCGAACCTCTACGAGCAGTACTTC. Translation: CASSLGQANLYEQYF.

The rearrangement joins TRBV9 to TRBJ1-5; 8 nucleotides align to TRBD1. With 3 bases clipped from V and 9 bases from J, the junction kept 8 bases outside the gene matches. The CDR3 extends over 14 amino acids. From germline, CDR1 is SGDLS and CDR2 YYNGEE. CDR3: CASSEYRGGWPQHF. CDR3 DNA sequence: TGTGCCAGCAGCGAATACAGGGGGGGTTGGCCCCAGCATTTT.

The chain recombines TRBV9 with TRBJ2-1; the D is unclear. Deletions cut 0 bases from V and 0 bases from J, with 4 bases between. Germline V gene lookup returns CDR1 SGDLS and CDR2 YYNGEE. The length of the CDR3 is 14 residues. CDR3: CASSVVDSYNEQFF. In DNA form, the CDR3 reads TGTGCCAGCAGCGTAGTGGACTCCTACAATGAGCAGTTCTTC. Drawing the rest from reference TRBV9 and TRBJ2-1, the complete variable domain is DSGVTQTPKHLITATGQRVTLRCSPRSGDLSVYWYQQSLDQGLQFLIQYYNGEERAKGNILERFSAQQFPDLHSELNLSSLELGDSALYFCASSVVDSYNEQFFGPGTRLTVL.

This clone has a handful of counts. The rearrangement links TRBV28 to TRBJ1-3; no reliable D call. Trimming removed 2 bases from V and 0 bases from J, with 11 bases in between. Germline V lookup: CDR1 MDHEN, CDR2 SYDVKM. This CDR3 is built from 16 residues. The CDR3 here is CASSLKLLYSGNTIYF. The CDR3 DNA follows: TGTGCCAGCAGTTTAAAGCTCCTATACTCTGGAAACACCATATATTTT.

The V and J genes are TRBV2 and TRBJ1-5; 7 nucleotides line up with TRBD1. Trimming cost V 3 bases and J 7 bases; bases outside gene matches: 9. CDR1 and CDR2 from the germline V gene are SNHLY and FYNNEI. This CDR3 is 15 amino acids long. The CDR3 sequence is CASSDDRVLGQPQHF. DNA of the CDR3: TGTGCCAGCAGTGACGACAGGGTTTTAGGCCAGCCCCAGCATTTT.

This sequence joins TRBV2 and TRBJ2-7; possibly TRBD1 for D (5 bases). The germline V and J ends were trimmed by 4 bases and 5 bases, with 15 bases remaining between them. Germline CDR1 reads SNHLY; CDR2 reads FYNNEI. The CDR3 is 14 residues long. CDR3 sequence reads: CASSVSRVTDEQYF. The CDR3 nucleotides are TGTGCCAGCAGTGTCAGCAGGGTCACCGACGAGCAGTACTTC.

The chain joins TRBV7-6 to TRBJ2-1; 14 bases agree with TRBD2. The trim removed 3 bases at V and 4 bases at J, leaving 2 bases unmatched. Germline lookup yields CDR1 SGHVS and CDR2 FNYEAQ. The CDR3 loop spans 16 amino acids. CDR3 sequence reads: CASSFGTSGGYNEQFF. CDR3 nucleotides: TGTGCCAGCAGCTTCGGGACTAGCGGGGGATACAATGAGCAGTTCTTC.

This rearrangement joins TRBV6-6 to TRBJ1-2, with 9 bases fitting TRBD1. This CDR3 has 17 amino acids. Germline V gene data show CDR1 as MNHNY and CDR2 as SVGAGI (reference sequence). Trimming removed 5 bases from V and 5 bases from J; junction bases left unmatched: 15. This CDR3 is CASSRSLQGAEGYGYTF. The CDR3 DNA reads as TGTGCCAGCAGTCGGTCCCTACAGGGGGCAGAGGGGTATGGCTACACCTTC.

The chain is built from TRBV9 and TRBJ1-1; no definite D call. Trimming pared 0 bases from V and 4 bases from J, leaving 7 bases between. Germline-derived CDR1 and CDR2 are SGDLS and YYNGEE. The CDR3 has 13 amino acids. CDR3 sequence reads: CASSVEGVTEAFF. CDR3 nucleotides: TGTGCCAGCAGCGTAGAAGGTGTCACTGAAGCTTTCTTT.

This rearrangement joins TRBV10-2 to TRBJ2-3; 12 bases map to TRBD2. V shed 2 bases and J 3 bases; nucleotides not matched to a gene: 3. In germline, CDR1 is WSHSY, CDR2 SAAADI. This CDR3 is built from 16 residues. DNA of the CDR3: TGCGCCAGCAGTGAGGCAGGACTAGCGGGGACAGATACGCAGTATTTT. This gives the protein CASSEAGLAGTDTQYF.

J is TRBJ2-7 and V is TRBV11-3; 8 nucleotides align to TRBD1. The CDR3 is 16 amino acids. Germline loops: CDR1 SGHNT, CDR2 YENEEA. V gave up 5 bases and J gave up 3 bases; unmatched junction bases: 12. The CDR3 coding sequence is TGTGCCAGCAGCCAGGGCGTAGGGACAGGTGGCTACGAGCAGTACTTC. Translating it yields CASSQGVGTGGYEQYF.

V is TRBV6-5 and J is TRBJ2-5; a weak D match, TRBD2 (7 bases). CDR3 length equals 13 residues. Germline CDR1 is MNHEY and CDR2 is SVGAGI. V was trimmed by 7 bases and J by 4 bases, leaving 13 bases between them. CDR3 sequence (DNA): TGTGCCAGCAAGGAGGGGGGGCGAGAGACCCAGTACTTC. It yields the protein CASKEGGRETQYF.

The rearrangement links TRBV6-5 to TRBJ2-7, with a weak D call TRBD1 (5 bases). V was cut by 6 bases and J by 3 bases, with 12 bases left in between. This CDR3 spans 13 amino acids. Per the germline V gene, CDR1 is MNHEY and CDR2 is SVGAGI. The CDR3 reads CASRKVQDYEQYF. The CDR3 DNA is TGTGCCAGCAGGAAAGTACAGGACTACGAGCAGTACTTC.

The chain couples TRBV2 to TRBJ2-1; no clear D gene. The CDR3 loop spans 14 amino acids. The V gene's germline CDR1 is SNHLY and CDR2 FYNNEI. V was pared by 5 bases and J by 15 bases, with 23 bases between. DNA of the CDR3: TGTGCCAGCAGTTCGCGGCAGACCGAAACTGCCAGGTTCTTC. This gives the protein CASSSRQTETARFF.